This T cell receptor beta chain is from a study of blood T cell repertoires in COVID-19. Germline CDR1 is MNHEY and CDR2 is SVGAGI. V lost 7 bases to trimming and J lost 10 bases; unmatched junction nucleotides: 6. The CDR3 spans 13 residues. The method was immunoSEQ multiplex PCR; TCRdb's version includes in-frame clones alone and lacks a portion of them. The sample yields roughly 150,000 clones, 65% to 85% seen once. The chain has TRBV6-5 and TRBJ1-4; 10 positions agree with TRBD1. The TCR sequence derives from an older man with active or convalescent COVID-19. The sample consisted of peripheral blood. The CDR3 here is CASTGQGGGKLFF. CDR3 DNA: TGTGCCAGCACTGGACAGGGGGGGGGAAAACTGTTTTTT.